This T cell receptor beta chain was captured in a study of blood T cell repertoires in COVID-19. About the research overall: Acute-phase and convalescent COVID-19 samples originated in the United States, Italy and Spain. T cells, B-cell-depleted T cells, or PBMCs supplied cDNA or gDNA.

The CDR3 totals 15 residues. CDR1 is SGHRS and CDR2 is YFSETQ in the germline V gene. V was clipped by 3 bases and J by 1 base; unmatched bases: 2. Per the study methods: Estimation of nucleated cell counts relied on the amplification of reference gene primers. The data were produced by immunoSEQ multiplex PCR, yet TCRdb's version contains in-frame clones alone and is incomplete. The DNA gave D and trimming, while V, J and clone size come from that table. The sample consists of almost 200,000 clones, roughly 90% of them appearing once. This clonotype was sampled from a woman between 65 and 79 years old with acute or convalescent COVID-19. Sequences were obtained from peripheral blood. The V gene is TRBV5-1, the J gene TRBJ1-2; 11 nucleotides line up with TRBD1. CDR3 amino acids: CASSWGTGGNYGYTF. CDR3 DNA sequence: TGCGCCAGCAGCTGGGGGACAGGGGGTAACTATGGCTACACCTTC.